Listed below are T cell receptor beta chains from one sample, sequenced in a study of graft-versus-host responses after intestinal transplantation. This table comes from immunoSEQ multiplex PCR, and its TCRdb copy is limited to in-frame clones, with some not included. The sample consists of 3,500 to 4,000 clones, less than 45% of them appearing once. Sequenced here: alloreactive CD8+ T cells from a mixed lymphocyte reaction culture, sampled before transplantation. The receptors were gathered from a human patient who was an organ donor for intestinal transplantation. CDR3s include the opening cysteine and the closing phenylalanine or tryptophan. The D gene is left open where the match is weak. The size field is filled for only some rows; it gives once, few, many or a size class.

clone_size	j_call	v_call	d_call	cdr3_aa	cdr3_nt
few	TRBJ2-3	TRBV12-2	.	CASRPTVDTQYF	TGTGCAAGTCGTCCGACTGTAGATACGCAGTATTTT
.	TRBJ2-1	TRBV29-1	TRBD2	CSAATSGDYNEQFF	TGCAGCGCCGCGACTAGCGGGGATTACAATGAGCAGTTCTTC
few	TRBJ2-2	TRBV27	TRBD1	CATRQGLNTGELFF	TGTGCCACTAGACAGGGCCTGAACACCGGGGAGCTGTTTTTT
.	TRBJ1-1	TRBV9	.	CASSVVGDSGALNTEAFF	TGTGCCAGCAGCGTAGTTGGAGATTCTGGGGCCTTGAACACTGAAGCTTTCTTT
.	TRBJ2-7	TRBV5-6	.	CASSRSDRYEQYF	TGTGCCAGCAGCCGGTCCGACAGATACGAGCAGTACTTC
large	TRBJ2-2	TRBV7-9	TRBD1	CASSLDRTGAGGELFF	TGTGCCAGCAGCTTAGATCGGACAGGGGCCGGCGGGGAGCTGTTTTTT
.	TRBJ2-7	TRBV27	.	CASSLRGGYEQYF	TGTGCCAGCAGCCTCCGGGGAGGCTACGAGCAGTACTTC
.	TRBJ1-5	TRBV7-8	.	CASSPGVVVGNQPQHF	TGTGCCAGCAGCCCAGGGGTGGTGGTGGGCAATCAGCCCCAGCATTTT
few	TRBJ1-2	TRBV6-5	TRBD1	CASSYFQGDGYTF	TGTGCCAGCAGTTACTTCCAGGGGGATGGCTACACCTTC
.	TRBJ1-1	TRBV28	.	CASSFADINTEAFF	TGTGCCAGCAGTTTTGCGGATATTAACACTGAAGCTTTCTTT
large	TRBJ2-7	TRBV5-6	.	CASSLEGGFSSYEQYF	TGTGCCAGCAGCTTGGAAGGCGGCTTCAGCTCCTACGAGCAGTACTTC
.	TRBJ1-2	TRBV5-6	.	CASSLCSGYGYTF	TGTGCCAGCAGCCTGTGTAGTGGCTATGGCTACACCTTC
.	TRBJ1-1	TRBV28	.	CASSLGQTNTEAFF	TGTGCCAGCAGTTTGGGGCAGACGAACACTGAAGCTTTCTTT
.	TRBJ1-1	TRBV6-6	.	CASSPQTYTEAFF	TGTGCCAGCAGTCCGCAAACATACACTGAAGCTTTCTTT
medium-sized	TRBJ2-3	TRBV21-1	.	CASSKDGRGRRDTQYF	TGTGCCAGCAGCAAAGATGGGAGGGGCCGGAGAGATACGCAGTATTTT
.	TRBJ2-2	TRBV25-1	.	CASSRHTGELFF	TGTGCCAGCAGTAGACATACCGGGGAGCTGTTTTTT
.	TRBJ2-3	TRBV7-3	TRBD1	CASSSGGRSVFDTQYF	TGTGCCAGCAGCTCAGGGGGCCGAAGTGTCTTTGATACGCAGTATTTT
.	TRBJ1-2	TRBV2	.	CASSGPPGLDRPYGYTF	TGTGCCAGCAGTGGCCCACCCGGATTGGACAGACCCTATGGCTACACCTTC
medium-sized	TRBJ1-2	TRBV4-3	TRBD1	CASSQGALDRTNYGYTF	TGCGCCAGCAGCCAAGGGGCCCTGGACAGGACGAACTATGGCTACACCTTC
.	TRBJ1-2	TRBV15	TRBD1	CATSHRQGDGYTF	TGTGCCACCAGCCACCGACAGGGGGATGGCTACACCTTC
few	TRBJ2-1	TRBV10-3	.	CAISEVLVLVADNEQFF	TGTGCCATCAGTGAGGTCTTGGTTTTGGTAGCGGACAATGAGCAGTTCTTC
.	TRBJ2-1	TRBV5-4	.	CASSLWPSGTYNEQFF	TGTGCCAGCAGCTTGTGGCCCAGCGGTACCTACAATGAGCAGTTCTTC
.	TRBJ2-1	TRBV13	.	CASSSTGIPYNEQFF	TGTGCCAGCAGCTCAACAGGGATACCCTACAATGAGCAGTTCTTC
.	TRBJ2-1	TRBV10-3	TRBD2	CAIGNGLAGPNEQFF	TGTGCCATCGGCAACGGGCTAGCGGGACCCAATGAGCAGTTCTTC
medium-sized	TRBJ2-7	TRBV27	.	CASSPGTSPYEQYF	TGTGCCAGCAGTCCGGGGACATCGCCCTACGAGCAGTACTTC
.	TRBJ1-4	TRBV6-6	.	CASSYGAGGVKLFF	TGTGCCAGCAGTTACGGAGCGGGGGGTGTGAAACTGTTTTTT
.	TRBJ2-7	TRBV6-6	.	CASSYSVSYEQYF	TGTGCCAGCAGTTACTCGGTGAGCTACGAGCAGTACTTC
.	TRBJ1-2	TRBV4-2	TRBD1	CASSRNQGAPGYTF	TGTGCCAGCAGCCGAAACCAGGGGGCGCCTGGCTACACCTTC
.	TRBJ1-2	TRBV6-5	TRBD1	CASTDRQGARGYTF	TGTGCCAGCACCGACAGACAGGGGGCGCGCGGCTACACCTTC
.	TRBJ2-2	TRBV15	.	CATSSNRVFAGELFF	TGTGCCACCAGCAGTAACCGGGTATTCGCCGGGGAGCTGTTTTTT
few	TRBJ2-7	TRBV9	.	CASSVGAGSSYEQYF	TGTGCCAGCAGCGTAGGGGCAGGATCCTCCTACGAGCAGTACTTC
few	TRBJ2-7	TRBV11-2	TRBD1	CASSLGGQYYEQYF	TGTGCCAGCAGCTTAGGGGGACAGTACTACGAGCAGTACTTC
.	TRBJ2-7	TRBV6-1	TRBD2	CASSSLAGARYEQYF	TGTGCCAGCAGTTCATTAGCGGGAGCTCGGTACGAGCAGTACTTC
few	TRBJ2-1	TRBV30	.	CAWSIWTAQEQFF	TGTGCCTGGAGTATCTGGACTGCCCAAGAGCAGTTCTTC
.	TRBJ2-1	TRBV9	.	CASSGGPYYNEQFF	TGTGCCAGCAGCGGAGGGCCTTACTACAATGAGCAGTTCTTC
.	TRBJ2-7	TRBV4-3	TRBD2	CASSQTGREGVHEQYF	TGCGCCAGCAGCCAGACAGGGCGGGAGGGCGTTCACGAGCAGTACTTC
.	TRBJ2-7	TRBV5-1	TRBD1	CASSLEGVQGEYEQYF	TGCGCCAGCAGCTTGGAAGGCGTACAGGGGGAATACGAGCAGTACTTC
few	TRBJ2-1	TRBV7-3	.	CASSPLSAAYNEQFF	TGTGCCAGCAGCCCCTTGAGCGCGGCCTACAATGAGCAGTTCTTC
.	TRBJ2-1	TRBV6-5	.	CASSCLGGYSYNEQFF	TGTGCCAGCAGTTGTCTCGGCGGCTACTCCTACAATGAGCAGTTCTTC
.	TRBJ2-6	TRBV19	.	CASSTRHSGANVLTF	TGTGCCAGTAGTACGAGACACTCGGGGGCCAACGTCCTGACTTTC
once	TRBJ1-1	TRBV7-2	.	CASSLQGYTEAFF	TGTGCCAGCAGCTTACAGGGTTACACTGAAGCTTTCTTT
.	TRBJ2-1	TRBV5-1	.	CASSLNAGTPREQFF	TGCGCCAGCAGCTTGAATGCGGGTACTCCAAGGGAGCAGTTCTTC
.	TRBJ1-1	TRBV10-1	.	CASSTRGGSEAFF	TGCGCCAGCAGTACCCGAGGAGGGTCTGAAGCTTTCTTT
.	TRBJ2-7	TRBV5-1	TRBD1	CASSLVGPGQPPYEQYF	TGCGCCAGCAGCTTGGTAGGCCCGGGACAGCCCCCCTACGAGCAGTACTTC
.	TRBJ2-7	TRBV7-6	TRBD2	CASSLAPGGSVSYEQYF	TGTGCCAGCAGCTTAGCGCCCGGGGGGAGTGTCTCCTACGAGCAGTACTTC
once	TRBJ2-7	TRBV11-3	.	CASSLEAVYEQYF	TGTGCCAGCAGCTTAGAGGCTGTCTACGAGCAGTACTTC